This TCR beta chain was sequenced in a study of blood T cell repertoires in COVID-19. Trimming took 6 bases from V and 8 from J; bases not matched to a gene: 9. The CDR3 has 13 amino acids. Germline loops: CDR1 MNHEY, CDR2 SVGAGI. In the authors' workflow: Scientists estimated how many nucleated cells there were by amplifying reference gene primers. Using immunoSEQ multiplex PCR, the repertoire was profiled, and TCRdb retains in-frame clones only, with some absent. D and trimming were read from the DNA, whereas the V and J calls and clone size are those reported in that table. Found here are over 250,000 clones, approximately 85% of them singletons; the top ten hold roughly 11%.

The TCR sequence derives from a woman aged 70-85 years with acute or convalescent COVID-19. This sequence joins TRBV6-5 and TRBJ1-2, with TRBD1 matching 7 bases. The sequencing sample was made of peripheral blood. CDR3 protein: CASSDRARLGYTF. The CDR3 coding sequence is TGTGCCAGCAGCGACAGGGCCCGGCTAGGCTACACCTTC.